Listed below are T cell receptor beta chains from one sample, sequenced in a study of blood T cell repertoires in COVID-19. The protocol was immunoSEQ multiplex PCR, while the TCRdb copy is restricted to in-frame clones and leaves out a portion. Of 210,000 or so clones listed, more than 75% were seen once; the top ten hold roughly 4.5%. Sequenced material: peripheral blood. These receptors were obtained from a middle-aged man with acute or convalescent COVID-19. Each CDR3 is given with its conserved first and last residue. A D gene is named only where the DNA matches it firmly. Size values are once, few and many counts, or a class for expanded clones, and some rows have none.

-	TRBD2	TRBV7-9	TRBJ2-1	TGTGCCAGCAGCTTAGAACCTAGCGGGGGCCACAATGAGCAGTTCTTC	CASSLEPSGGHNEQFF
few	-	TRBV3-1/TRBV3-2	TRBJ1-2	TGTGCCAGCAGCCAAGTTTATGGGGGCACGGCACATGGCTACACCTTC	CASSQVYGGTAHGYTF
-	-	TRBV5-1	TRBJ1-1	TGCGCCAGCAGCCGGGGGGTCACGAACACTGAAGCTTTCTTT	CASSRGVTNTEAFF
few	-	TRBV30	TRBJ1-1	TGTGCCTGGAGCGCGCCGAACACTGAAGCTTTCTTT	CAWSAPNTEAFF
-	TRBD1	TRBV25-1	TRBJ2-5	TGTGCCAGCAGTGAAAGGTATCAGGGGGCGTCAGAGACCCAGTACTTC	CASSERYQGASETQYF
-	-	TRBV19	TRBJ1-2	TGTGCCAGTAGTATAGGCGGGACGGATTGGGATGGCTACACCTTC	CASSIGGTDWDGYTF
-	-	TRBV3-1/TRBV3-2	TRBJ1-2	TGTGCCAGCAGCCAAGCACGATCAGGGGCGTACTATGGCTACACCTTC	CASSQARSGAYYGYTF
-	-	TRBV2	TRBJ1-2	TGTGCCAGCAGTGAAGTGGGGCCTGGCTACACCTTC	CASSEVGPGYTF
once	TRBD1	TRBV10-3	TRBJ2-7	TGTGCCATCAGCTCGGGACAGTCCAGCTCCTACGAGCAGTACTTC	CAISSGQSSSYEQYF
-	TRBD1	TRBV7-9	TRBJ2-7	TGTGCCAGCAGCGCCACAGGGGTCCCCTACGAGCAGTACTTC	CASSATGVPYEQYF
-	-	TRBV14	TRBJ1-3	TGTGCCAGCAGCCCGATACTACCTGGAAACACCATATATTTT	CASSPILPGNTIYF
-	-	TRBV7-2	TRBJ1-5	TGTGCCAGCAGCTTAGTTTTCCAGGGTGGTCAGCCCCAGCATTTT	CASSLVFQGGQPQHF
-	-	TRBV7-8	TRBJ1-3	TGTGCCAGCAGCTTAGATGGGCTCTCTGGAAACACCATATATTTT	CASSLDGLSGNTIYF
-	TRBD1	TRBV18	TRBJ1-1	TGTGCCAGCTCACAACAGACAGGGGTCGACACTGAAGCTTTCTTT	CASSQQTGVDTEAFF
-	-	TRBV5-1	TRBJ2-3	TGCGCCAGCACAGTACAGGGTGTCACAGATACGCAGTATTTT	CASTVQGVTDTQYF
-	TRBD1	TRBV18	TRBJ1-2	TGTGCCAGCTCACCCCAGGGGGCCGGCTATGGCTACACCTTC	CASSPQGAGYGYTF
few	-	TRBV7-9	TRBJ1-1	TGTGCCAGCAGCTTAGCCCGGAACACTGAAGCTTTCTTT	CASSLARNTEAFF
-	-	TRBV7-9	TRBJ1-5	TGTGCCAGCAGCCATTCGACAGAAAATCAGCCCCAGCATTTT	CASSHSTENQPQHF
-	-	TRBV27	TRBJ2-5	TGTGCCAGCAGTTTTCAGTCATCAAGAGAGACCCAGTACTTC	CASSFQSSRETQYF
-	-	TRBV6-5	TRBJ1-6	TGTGCCAGCAGTTACCGGGGTCCCAATTCACCCCTCCACTTT	CASSYRGPNSPLHF
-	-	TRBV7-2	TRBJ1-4	TGTGCCAGCAGCTCCACAGGGTTAAATGAAAAACTGTTTTTT	CASSSTGLNEKLFF
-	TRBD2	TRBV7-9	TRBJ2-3	TGTGCCAGCAGCAACCGACTAGCGGGGGGTTCCACAGATACGCAGTATTTT	CASSNRLAGGSTDTQYF
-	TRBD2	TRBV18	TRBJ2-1	TGTGCCAGCTCACCAACGGAGACGACTAGCGGGGGGCAGTTCTTC	CASSPTETTSGGQFF
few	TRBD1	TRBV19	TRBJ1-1	TGTGCCAGTAGATCCCGGCAGGGGGCCTCCAACACTGAAGCTTTCTTT	CASRSRQGASNTEAFF
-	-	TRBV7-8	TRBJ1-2	TGTGCCAGCAGCTTTAAACGAAGAGGGTCTGAGGAGGAGGATGGCTACACCTTC	CASSFKRRGSEEEDGYTF
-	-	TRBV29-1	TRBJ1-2	TGCAGCGTTGAAGCTCCGGGGAGGGACCAGGGCTACACCTTC	CSVEAPGRDQGYTF
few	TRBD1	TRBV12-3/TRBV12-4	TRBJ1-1	TGTGCCAGCAGCCGCGGGACAGCTGAAGCTTTCTTT	CASSRGTAEAFF
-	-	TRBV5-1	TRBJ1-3	TGCGCCAGCAGCTTGGGGGAGATTCGGAGCTCTGGAAACACCATATATTTT	CASSLGEIRSSGNTIYF
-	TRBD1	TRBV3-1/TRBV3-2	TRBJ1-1	TGTGCCAGCAGCTATCTACCGGGACAGGGGAGAACTGAAGCTTTCTTT	CASSYLPGQGRTEAFF
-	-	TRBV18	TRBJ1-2	TGTGCCAGCTCACCACCTTACTCGGACGGGGTGAGCTATGGCTACACCTTC	CASSPPYSDGVSYGYTF
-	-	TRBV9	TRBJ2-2	TGTGCCAGCAGCGTAGGCGGCCTAGCGAGCCCCATGAACACCGGGGAGCTGTTTTTT	CASSVGGLASPMNTGELFF
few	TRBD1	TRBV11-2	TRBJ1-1	TGTGCCAGCAGCTTACGGACAGGGAACACTGAAGCTTTCTTT	CASSLRTGNTEAFF
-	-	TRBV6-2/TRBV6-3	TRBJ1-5	TGTGCCAGCAGTATTACAGGTAATAGCAATCAGCCCCAGCATTTT	CASSITGNSNQPQHF
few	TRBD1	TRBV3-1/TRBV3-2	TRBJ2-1	TGTGCCAGCAGCCTCGACAGGGGGCCCTACAATGAGCAGTTCTTC	CASSLDRGPYNEQFF
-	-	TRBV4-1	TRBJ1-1	TGCGCCAGCAGCCAAGCGGCGGGGGGATGGAACACTGAAGCTTTCTTT	CASSQAAGGWNTEAFF
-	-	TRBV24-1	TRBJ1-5	TGTGCCACCAGTGATGCAGGGGATCAGCCCCAGCATTTT	CATSDAGDQPQHF
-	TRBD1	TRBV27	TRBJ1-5	TGTGCCAGCAGTTTAGGGACAGGGGGCAATCAGCCCCAGCATTTT	CASSLGTGGNQPQHF
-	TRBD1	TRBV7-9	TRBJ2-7	TGTGCCAGCAGCTCGACAGGGGGCATGAGAGAGCAGTACTTC	CASSSTGGMREQYF
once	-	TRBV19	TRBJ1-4	TGTGCCAGTTCCGTCACAGGGCATAATGAAAAACTGTTTTTT	CASSVTGHNEKLFF
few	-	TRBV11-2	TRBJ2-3	TGTGCCAGCAGCAATAGCCCCACATCTAGTAGCACAGATACGCAGTATTTT	CASSNSPTSSSTDTQYF
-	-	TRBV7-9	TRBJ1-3	TGTGCCAGCAGCTTCACCGGGACTTCTGGAAACACCATATATTTT	CASSFTGTSGNTIYF
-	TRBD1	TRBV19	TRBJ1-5	TGTGCCAGTAGTATGGGGCCCAGGGGGCACGATCAGCCCCAGCATTTT	CASSMGPRGHDQPQHF
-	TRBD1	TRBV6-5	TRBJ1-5	TGTGCCAGCCAAATACAGGGGGGTATCAATCAGCCCCAGCATTTT	CASQIQGGINQPQHF
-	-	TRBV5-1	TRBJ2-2	TGCGCCAGCAGCTTGGCCGTTCCCCGGGCCGGGGAGCTGTTTTTT	CASSLAVPRAGELFF
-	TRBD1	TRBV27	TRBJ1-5	TGTGCCAGCAGTAGGACAGGGGACAATCAGCCCCAGCATTTT	CASSRTGDNQPQHF
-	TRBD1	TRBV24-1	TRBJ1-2	TGTGCCACCAGTGATGGGACAGGGGGCGCGGGATCCTATGGCTACACCTTC	CATSDGTGGAGSYGYTF
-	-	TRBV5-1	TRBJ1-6	TGCGCCAGCAGCTCGGTGATGGACAGTAATTCACCCCTCCACTTT	CASSSVMDSNSPLHF
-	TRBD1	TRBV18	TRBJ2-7	TGTGCCAGCTCACTCGGGACAGACTACGAGCAGTACTTC	CASSLGTDYEQYF